Listed here are 18 T cell receptor beta chains from one sample, sequenced in a study of blood T cells in healthy people across ages. A second roughly 6 to 11 cycle PCR used barcoded and J-beta primers. TCRdb ran MiXCR on the 5' RACE reads and lists one entry per CDR3 protein. The data show about 670,000 distinct CDR3 sequences, less than 45% seen once. Input material: blood. Receptors were obtained from a man of 80 years or more in good health.

This clonotype was counted between two and nine times. CDR3 in amino acids: CASSYSGLERTDTQYF. CDR3 nucleotide sequence: TGTGCCAGCAGTTACTCGGGACTAGAGAGGACAGATACGCAGTATTTT. This chain links TRBV6-5 with TRBJ2-3; 8 nucleotides align to TRBD2. This CDR3 is built from 16 residues. Germline values: CDR1 MNHEY, CDR2 SVGAGI. J was trimmed by 3 bases and V by 0 bases; bases with no gene match: 5.

The CDR3 loop is CASSQQQGSNEKLFF. The CDR3 DNA is TGCGCCAGCAGCCAACAACAGGGAAGTAATGAAAAACTGTTTTTT. The genes are TRBV4-3 and TRBJ1-4; D might be TRBD1 (6 bases). Germline CDR1 is LGHNA and CDR2 is YSLEER. V was clipped by 2 bases and J by 4 bases, with 11 bases between them. This CDR3 has 15 residues.

The chain joins TRBV7-8 to TRBJ2-1; D is perhaps TRBD1 or TRBD2 (5 bases each). Germline V CDR1 and CDR2: SGHVS, FQNEAQ. CDR3 size: 15 residues. Trimming left V 0 bases short and J 6 bases short, with 12 bases between. The DNA for the CDR3 is TGTGCCAGCAGCTTAGCGGGACCCTTGAGCAATGAGCAGTTCTTC. Residues: CASSLAGPLSNEQFF. Supplemented by reference TRBV7-8 and TRBJ2-1, the full variable domain reads GAGVSQSPRYKVAKRGQDVALRCDPISGHVSLFWYQQALGQGPEFLTYFQNEAQLDKSGLPSDRFFAERPEGSVSTLKIQRTQQEDSAVYLCASSLAGPLSNEQFFGPGTRLTVL.

CDR3 protein: CASSLESEQFF. CDR3 coding DNA: TGTGCCAGCAGCTTAGAAAGCGAGCAGTTCTTC. V is TRBV11-3 and J is TRBJ2-1; D is unresolved. In germline, CDR1 is SGHNT, CDR2 YENEEA. Trimming removed 0 bases from V and 10 bases from J, with 4 bases in between. The CDR3 covers 11 residues.

This clonotype was found a few times. The genes are TRBV6-1 and TRBJ2-6; possible D gene TRBD1, 6 bases. The CDR3 runs 19 residues. Germline V lookup: CDR1 MNHNS, CDR2 SASEGT. Deletions cut 6 bases from V and 0 bases from J, with 21 bases between. CDR3: CASRITTGTTSSGANVLTF. The CDR3 bases are TGTGCCAGCAGGATCACTACCGGGACAACCAGCTCTGGGGCCAACGTCCTGACTTTC.

At least ten counts were recorded for this clonotype. The chain couples TRBV2 to TRBJ2-1; TRBD1 matches at 9 bases. The CDR3 is 16 amino acids. CDR1 SNHLY and CDR2 FYNNEI come from the germline V gene. V was pared by 6 bases and J by 2 bases, with 8 bases of the junction left unmatched. The CDR3 DNA is TGTGCCAGCAGCCCCTCCGGGACAGGGACCTACAATGAGCAGTTCTTC. This translates into CASSPSGTGTYNEQFF. Combining the CDR3 with reference TRBV2 and TRBJ2-1 gives the whole variable domain EPEVTQTPSHQVTQMGQEVILRCVPISNHLYFYWYRQILGQKVEFLVSFYNNEISEKSEIFDDQFSVERPDGSNFTLKIRSTKLEDSAMYFCASSPSGTGTYNEQFFGPGTRLTVL.

The chain links TRBV7-2 to TRBJ1-5, with 8 positions matching TRBD1. V lost 7 bases to trimming and J lost 1 base; unmatched junction nucleotides: 6. CDR3 length equals 15 residues. Germline V gene lookup returns CDR1 SGHTA and CDR2 FQGNSA. CDR3: CASTPRTGSNQPQHF. The CDR3 coding sequence is TGTGCCAGCACACCTCGGACAGGGAGCAATCAGCCCCAGCATTTT.

This clonotype has at least ten counts. V and J are TRBV4-2 and TRBJ2-3, with 7 bases aligning to TRBD1. The germline CDR1 and CDR2 sequences are LGHNA and YNFKEQ. The CDR3 is 18 residues long. Trimming at V came to 4 bases and at J to 4 bases, leaving 17 bases not matched to a gene. In nucleotides, the CDR3 is TGTGCCAGCAGCCGGGGGACCCAGGCAGGGGGAGACGCAGATACGCAGTATTTT. Its protein product is CASSRGTQAGGDADTQYF.

The genes are TRBV9 and TRBJ2-3; 15 bases are a match to TRBD2. Per germline, CDR1 SGDLS and CDR2 YYNGEE. The length of the CDR3 is 17 residues. V lost 3 bases, J lost 4 bases, and 6 bases stayed unmatched. The CDR3 nucleotides are TGTGCCAGCAGCGCCGGACTAGCGGGAGGGTGGGCAGATACGCAGTATTTT. Encoded protein: CASSAGLAGGWADTQYF.

This clonotype was seen a few times. The chain uses TRBV7-6 and TRBJ1-1; no definite D call. The V end was cut by 2 bases, the J end by 1 base, with 5 bases between. Looked up from germline, CDR1 is SGHVS and CDR2 is FNYEAQ. This CDR3 comprises 13 residues. CDR3 region: CASSLMRNTEAFF. The CDR3 DNA follows: TGTGCCAGCAGCTTAATGAGGAACACTGAAGCTTTCTTT.

This clonotype was counted only a few times. The chain combines TRBV20-1 with TRBJ1-6; 9 bases agree with TRBD1. This CDR3 comprises 14 residues. V trimming: 4 bases; J trimming: 3 bases; junction bases outside the gene matches: 1. Germline CDR1 reads DFQATT; CDR2 reads SNEGSKA (reference sequence). CDR3 in amino acids: CSAMTGGYNSPLHF. CDR3 in DNA: TGCAGTGCTATGACAGGGGGCTATAATTCACCCCTCCACTTT.

The CDR3 nucleotides are TGTGCCAGCAGTTACTCGGCGGGGGCCACAGATACGCAGTATTTT. Amino acids: CASSYSAGATDTQYF. The V call is TRBV6-5, the J call TRBJ2-3; D is possibly TRBD2 (7 bases). V was pared by 0 bases and J by 2 bases, with 9 bases between. Germline CDR1 MNHEY, CDR2 SVGAGI. The CDR3 has 15 amino acids.

This clonotype was seen a handful of times. V is TRBV7-2 and J is TRBJ1-4; the D gene is possibly TRBD1 (5 bases). The CDR3 runs to 14 residues. V was clipped by 7 bases and J by 6 bases, with 15 bases between them. The V gene's germline CDR1 is SGHTA and CDR2 FQGNSA. The CDR3 DNA follows: TGTGCCAGCACCCAGGGCGGCGGGGATGAAAAACTGTTTTTT. Its translation is CASTQGGGDEKLFF.

The genes are TRBV7-2 and TRBJ2-2; 10 bases match TRBD2. J was trimmed by 1 base and V by 0 bases; bases with no gene match: 2. The CDR3 consists of 17 residues. Germline CDR1 is SGHTA and CDR2 is FQGNSA. The chain's CDR3 is CASSLAPSGRNTGELFF. CDR3 sequence (DNA): TGTGCCAGCAGCTTAGCTCCTAGCGGGAGGAACACCGGGGAGCTGTTTTTT.

This clonotype appeared a few times. CDR3 sequence reads: CASSLELGWTSGGGEETQYF. Here the CDR3 DNA reads TGTGCCAGCAGCTTAGAGTTGGGGTGGACTAGCGGGGGAGGGGAAGAGACCCAGTACTTC. The chain carries TRBV11-2 and TRBJ2-5; TRBD2 matches at 13 bases. This CDR3 contains 20 residues. The germline V gene has CDR1 SGHAT and CDR2 FQNNGV. V shed 0 bases and J 3 bases; nucleotides not matched to a gene: 13.

This clonotype was found once. This chain uses TRBV29-1 with TRBJ2-4, with 7 bases fitting TRBD1. The CDR3 has 13 amino acids. The V segment lost 7 bases and the J segment 4 bases; nucleotides outside the gene matches: 7. Germline-derived CDR1 and CDR2 are SQVTM and ANQGSEA. Written as DNA, the CDR3 is TGCAGCGCCCGGACAGGAAAAAAAAACATTCAGTACTTC. Translating gives CSARTGKKNIQYF.

The V and J genes are TRBV6-6 and TRBJ1-6; 7 nucleotides match TRBD1. The CDR3 is made up of 15 amino acids. Trimming removed 2 bases from V and 8 bases from J; junction bases left unmatched: 6. Germline V gene lookup returns CDR1 MNHNY and CDR2 SVGAGI (reference sequence). The CDR3 reads CASSYRGLIDSPLHF. The CDR3 bases are TGTGCCAGCAGTTACAGGGGGCTCATAGATTCACCCCTCCACTTT.

There are many counts of this clonotype. The V gene is TRBV6-6, the J gene TRBJ2-3; 7 bases agree with TRBD1. Germline CDR1 is MNHNY and CDR2 is SVGAGI (reference sequence). The CDR3 consists of 14 residues. V lost 2 bases and J lost 1; bases outside the gene matches: 0. CDR3 residues: CASSYRGRTDTQYF. CDR3 bases: TGTGCCAGCAGTTACAGGGGGCGCACAGATACGCAGTATTTT.